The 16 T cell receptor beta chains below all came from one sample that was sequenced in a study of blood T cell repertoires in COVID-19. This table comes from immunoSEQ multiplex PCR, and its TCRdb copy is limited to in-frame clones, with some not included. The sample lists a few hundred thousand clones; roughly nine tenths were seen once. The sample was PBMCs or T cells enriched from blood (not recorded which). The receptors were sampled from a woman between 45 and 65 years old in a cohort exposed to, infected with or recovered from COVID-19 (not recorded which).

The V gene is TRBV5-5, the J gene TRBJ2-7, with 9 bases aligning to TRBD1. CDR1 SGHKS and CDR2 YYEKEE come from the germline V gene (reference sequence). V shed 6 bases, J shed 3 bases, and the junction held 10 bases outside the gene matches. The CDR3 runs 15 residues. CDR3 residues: CASTPPGTGNYEQYF. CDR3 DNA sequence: TGTGCCAGCACCCCACCTGGGACAGGGAACTACGAGCAGTACTTC.

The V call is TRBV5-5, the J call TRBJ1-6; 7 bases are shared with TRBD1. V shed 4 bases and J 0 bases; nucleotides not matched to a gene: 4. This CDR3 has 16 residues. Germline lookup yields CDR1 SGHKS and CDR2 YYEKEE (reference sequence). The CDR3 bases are TGTGCCAGCAGCGGGGGACAGAGCTCCTATAATTCACCCCTCCACTTT. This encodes CASSGGQSSYNSPLHF.

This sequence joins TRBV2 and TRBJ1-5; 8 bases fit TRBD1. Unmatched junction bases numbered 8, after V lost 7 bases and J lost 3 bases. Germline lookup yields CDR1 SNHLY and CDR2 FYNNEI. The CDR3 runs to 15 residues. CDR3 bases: TGTGCCAGCACCCCTACAGGGGGTTACAATCAGCCCCAGCATTTT. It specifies CASTPTGGYNQPQHF.

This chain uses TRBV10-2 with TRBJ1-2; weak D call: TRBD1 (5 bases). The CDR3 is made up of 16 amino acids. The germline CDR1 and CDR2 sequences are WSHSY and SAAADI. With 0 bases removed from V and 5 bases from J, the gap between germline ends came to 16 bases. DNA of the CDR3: TGCGCCAGCAGTGAGTCGATAGGGAACAGGAGATATGGCTACACCTTC. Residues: CASSESIGNRRYGYTF.

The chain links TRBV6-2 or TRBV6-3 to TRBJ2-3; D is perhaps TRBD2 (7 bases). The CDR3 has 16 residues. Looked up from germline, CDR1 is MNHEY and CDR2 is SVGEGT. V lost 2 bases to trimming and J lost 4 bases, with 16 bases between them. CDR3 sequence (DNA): TGTGCCAGCAGTTACGTGGGGGGGCGAGGCCCAGATACGCAGTATTTT. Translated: CASSYVGGRGPDTQYF.

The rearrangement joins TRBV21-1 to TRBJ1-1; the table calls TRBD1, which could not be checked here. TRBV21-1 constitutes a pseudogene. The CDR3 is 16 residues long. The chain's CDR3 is CASSKWDRGLLTEAFF. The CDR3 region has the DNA TGTGCCAGCAGCAAATGGGACAGGGGGCTTTTGACTGAAGCTTTCTTT.

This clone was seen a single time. The CDR3 coding sequence is TGTGCCAGCAGCCGTTATGCAGGGGGCAGTGGGGCAAGGAGAGGCTACACCTTC. This codes for CASSRYAGGSGARRGYTF. J is TRBJ1-2 and V is TRBV5-6, with 8 nucleotides matching TRBD1. The CDR3 consists of 18 residues. V shed 4 bases and J 8 bases; nucleotides not matched to a gene: 22. Germline V CDR1 and CDR2: SGHDT, YYEEEE.

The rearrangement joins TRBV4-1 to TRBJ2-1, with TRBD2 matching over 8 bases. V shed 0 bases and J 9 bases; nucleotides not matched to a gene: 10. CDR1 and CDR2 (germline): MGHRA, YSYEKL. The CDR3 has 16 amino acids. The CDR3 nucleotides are TGCGCCAGCAGCCAAGAGGCCACGGGGGGGCCTAGTGAGCAGTTCTTC. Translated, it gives CASSQEATGGPSEQFF.

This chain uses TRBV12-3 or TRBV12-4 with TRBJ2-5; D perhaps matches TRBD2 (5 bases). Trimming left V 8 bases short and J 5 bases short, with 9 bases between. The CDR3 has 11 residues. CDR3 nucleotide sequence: TGTGCCAGCCTAGCTTTCGAGACCCAGTACTTC. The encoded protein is CASLAFETQYF.

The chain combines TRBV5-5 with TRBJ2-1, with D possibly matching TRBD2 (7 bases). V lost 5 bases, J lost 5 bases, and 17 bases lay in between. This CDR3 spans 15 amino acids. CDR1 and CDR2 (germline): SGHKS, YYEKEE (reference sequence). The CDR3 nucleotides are TGTGCCAGCAGGCCTCGGGGGGCGGTCCACAATGAGCAGTTCTTC. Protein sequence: CASRPRGAVHNEQFF.

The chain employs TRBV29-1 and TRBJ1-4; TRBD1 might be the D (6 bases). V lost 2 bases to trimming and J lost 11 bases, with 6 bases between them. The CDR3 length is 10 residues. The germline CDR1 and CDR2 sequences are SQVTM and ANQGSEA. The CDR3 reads CSVEQGKLFF. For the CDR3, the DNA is TGCAGCGTTGAACAGGGGAAACTGTTTTTT.

The CDR3 nucleotides read TGTGCCAGAGCAGATCAGGGTTCCTATCAGCCCCAGCATTTT. Amino acids: CARADQGSYQPQHF. The chain employs TRBV5-3 and TRBJ1-5; weak D call: TRBD1 (5 bases). TRBV5-3 is reported as an ORF; its role is uncertain. The CDR3 sequence is 14 residues long. Trimming removed 7 bases at V and 5 bases at J, with 16 bases between.

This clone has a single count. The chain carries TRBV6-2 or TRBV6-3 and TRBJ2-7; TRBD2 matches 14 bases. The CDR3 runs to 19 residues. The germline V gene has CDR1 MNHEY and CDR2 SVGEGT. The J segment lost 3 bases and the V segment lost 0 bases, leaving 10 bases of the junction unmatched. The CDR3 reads CASSYSSGLAGGLNYEQYF. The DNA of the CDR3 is TGTGCCAGCAGTTACTCCTCCGGACTAGCGGGGGGCCTCAACTACGAGCAGTACTTC.

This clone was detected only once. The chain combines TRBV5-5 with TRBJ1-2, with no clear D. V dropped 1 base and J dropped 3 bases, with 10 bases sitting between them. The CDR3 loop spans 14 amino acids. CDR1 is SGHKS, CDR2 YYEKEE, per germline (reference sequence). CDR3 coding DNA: TGTGCCAGCAGCTTGCGGTCAATAGACTATGGCTACACCTTC. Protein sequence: CASSLRSIDYGYTF.

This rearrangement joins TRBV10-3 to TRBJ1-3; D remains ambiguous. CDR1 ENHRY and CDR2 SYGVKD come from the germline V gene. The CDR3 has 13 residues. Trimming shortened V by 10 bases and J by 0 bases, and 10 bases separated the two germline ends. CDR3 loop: CATTAASGNTIYF. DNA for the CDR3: TGTGCCACCACGGCGGCCTCTGGAAACACCATATATTTT.

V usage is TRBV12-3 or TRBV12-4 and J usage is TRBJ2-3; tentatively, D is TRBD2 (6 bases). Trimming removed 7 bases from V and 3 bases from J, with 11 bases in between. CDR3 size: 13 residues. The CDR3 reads CASNPGVTDTQYF. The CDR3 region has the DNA TGTGCCAGCAACCCGGGGGTGACAGATACGCAGTATTTT.